Following are 10 T cell receptor beta chains from one sample sequenced in a study of OX40 agonist ivuxolimab in advanced cancers. The library was built by means of the immunoSEQ multiplex PCR assay. Here the immuneACCESS table is served through TCRdb, limited to in-frame sequences with V and J called. Missing clones are a known gap in these copies; in checked studies unresolved V genes cover under half, and the rest lacks a known reason. This sample is represented by about 55,000 clones; roughly 80% of them were singletons. Of the sample, 3.5% to 5.5% is held by the ten largest clones. This material consisted of CD4+ or CD8+ T cells sorted from blood, taken in a trial of the OX40 agonist ivuxolimab. The receptors were gathered from an adult with an advanced solid tumor such as melanoma, head and neck, liver or kidney cancer.

The J gene is TRBJ2-5, the V gene TRBV5-1; D uncertain. V lost 0 bases, J lost 2 bases, and 8 bases lay in between. CDR3 length equals 14 residues. Per the germline V gene, CDR1 is SGHRS and CDR2 is YFSETQ. CDR3 DNA sequence: TGCGCCAGCAGCTTGGCCAGCTCTCAAGAGACCCAGTACTTC. Translated: CASSLASSQETQYF.

This clone has only one observation. The rearrangement links TRBV6-5 to TRBJ2-1; 7 positions match TRBD1. The V gene end was trimmed by 6 bases and the J gene end by 6 bases; junction bases not matched to a gene: 5. CDR1 and CDR2 from the germline V gene are MNHEY and SVGAGI. The CDR3 is 13 amino acids. In DNA, the CDR3 is TGTGCCAGCAGCGACAGGGTGTTCAATGAGCAGTTCTTC. Encoded protein: CASSDRVFNEQFF.

The gene calls are TRBV15 and TRBJ2-5; TRBD2 matches 9 bases. V dropped 1 base and J dropped 5; count of bases not matched to a gene: 5. CDR1 and CDR2 from the germline V gene are LNHNV and YYDKDF (reference sequence). This CDR3 region has 15 residues. The CDR3 protein is CATSRGTSGLETQYF. In DNA form, the CDR3 reads TGTGCCACCAGCAGAGGTACTAGCGGGTTGGAGACCCAGTACTTC.

V usage is TRBV11-2 and J usage is TRBJ2-7; TRBD1 agrees at 7 bases. The CDR3 is 15 amino acids. Germline V gene data show CDR1 as SGHAT and CDR2 as FQNNGV. J lost 2 bases, V lost 5 bases, and 9 bases had no gene match. CDR3 DNA sequence: TGTGCCAGCAGCCGAGACAGGGATAGGGCCTACGAGCAGTACTTC. Translated, it gives CASSRDRDRAYEQYF.

The rearrangement joins TRBV21-1 to TRBJ2-2; the tabulated D call, TRBD2, remains unverified against the DNA. TRBV21-1 is annotated as a pseudogene. This CDR3 has 15 residues. The CDR3 reads CASSNKSVNTGELFF. As DNA, the CDR3 is TGTGCCAGCAGCAACAAGAGCGTAAACACCGGGGAGCTGTTTTTT.

The V and J genes are TRBV2 and TRBJ2-1; 9 bases fit TRBD2. The V and J ends lost 7 bases and 15 bases, in that order; junction bases with no gene match: 10. Germline V gene lookup returns CDR1 SNHLY and CDR2 FYNNEI. The CDR3 runs 12 residues. CDR3 coding DNA: TGTGCCAGCAAGTTAGCGGGAGCGTCAGGGTTCTTC. It yields the protein CASKLAGASGFF.

The V gene is TRBV15, the J gene TRBJ2-3; TRBD2 matches at 15 bases. This CDR3 has 19 amino acids. V gave up 4 bases and J gave up 0 bases; unmatched junction bases: 8. CDR1 is LNHNV, CDR2 YYDKDF, per germline (reference sequence). The chain's CDR3 is CATSKPGTSGRYSTDTQYF. For the CDR3, the DNA is TGTGCCACCAGCAAACCCGGGACTAGCGGGAGGTACAGCACAGATACGCAGTATTTT.

The chain uses TRBV6-4 and TRBJ2-7; 8 bases fit TRBD1. CDR1 and CDR2 (germline): MRHNA, SNTAGT. This CDR3 has 14 residues. Trimming removed 5 bases from V and 3 bases from J; junction bases left unmatched: 6. CDR3 sequence reads: CASSRTGSVYEQYF. The CDR3 coding sequence is TGTGCCAGCAGTCGGACAGGGTCGGTCTACGAGCAGTACTTC.

The chain couples TRBV19 to TRBJ2-5, with D perhaps matching TRBD1 (5 bases). The J call may be wrong; the DNA end is better matched by TRBJ2-7. The CDR3 is 13 residues long. Germline CDR1 reads LNHDA; CDR2 reads SQIVND (reference sequence). The CDR3 spells CASSFRAFREQYF. CDR3 coding DNA: TGTGCCAGTAGTTTCAGGGCCTTCCGCGAGCAGTACTTC.

The rearrangement links TRBV2 to TRBJ2-2, with TRBD2 matching over 7 bases. V was pared by 7 bases and J by 1 base, with 3 bases of the junction left unmatched. Per germline, CDR1 SNHLY and CDR2 FYNNEI. The CDR3 is made up of 14 amino acids. CDR3: CASKAGVNTGELFF. CDR3 nucleotide sequence: TGTGCCAGCAAGGCGGGAGTGAACACCGGGGAGCTGTTTTTT.